What follows are 11 T cell receptor beta chains derived from one specimen sequenced in a study of cytomegalovirus exposure and HLA in healthy donors. Amplification used 60 Vbeta primers and 13 Jbeta primers. Libraries were prepared by immunoSEQ multiplex PCR; TCRdb keeps only in-frame clonotypes and omits some of them. The table shows around 120,000 clones, with around three quarters occurring only once. What was sequenced was PBMCs. The receptors stem from a woman aged 60 to 75 in good health and CMV-seropositive.

This chain joins TRBV5-1 and TRBJ1-1, with 8 bases fitting TRBD1. The CDR3 loop spans 16 amino acids. CDR1 SGHRS and CDR2 YFSETQ come from the germline V gene. Unmatched junction bases numbered 8, after V lost 3 bases and J lost 1 base. Here the CDR3 reads CASSSRPGTGNTEAFF. The CDR3 DNA follows: TGCGCCAGCAGCTCGAGGCCCGGGACAGGGAACACTGAAGCTTTCTTT.

This chain joins TRBV7-9 and TRBJ1-1, with 7 bases that match TRBD1. V trimming: 5 bases; J trimming: 2 bases; junction bases outside the gene matches: 5. The CDR3 contains 14 residues. The V gene's germline CDR1 is SEHNR and CDR2 FQNEAQ (reference sequence). This CDR3 is CASSPDRLNTEAFF. The CDR3 bases are TGTGCCAGCAGCCCGGACAGGCTTAACACTGAAGCTTTCTTT.

V gene TRBV9 combines with J gene TRBJ2-2; unclear D gene. V dropped 3 bases and J dropped 5 bases, with 8 bases sitting between them. The CDR3 spans 13 residues. Germline V gene lookup returns CDR1 SGDLS and CDR2 YYNGEE. The CDR3 spells CASSATSTGELFF. Written as DNA, the CDR3 is TGTGCCAGCAGCGCGACTTCGACCGGGGAGCTGTTTTTT.

This chain uses TRBV10-2 with TRBJ1-5; 7 bases line up with TRBD1. Trimming took 5 bases from V and 7 from J; bases not matched to a gene: 8. The V gene's germline CDR1 is WSHSY and CDR2 SAAADI. There are 14 residues in the CDR3. CDR3 nucleotides: TGCGCCAGCAGTCGGGACAGATCGCGACAGCCCCAGCATTTT. Its protein product is CASSRDRSRQPQHF.

The chain carries TRBV7-3 and TRBJ2-1; TRBD1 matches at 8 bases. J lost 2 bases, V lost 4 bases, and 4 bases had no gene match. The CDR3 has 15 amino acids. Per germline, CDR1 SGHTA and CDR2 FQGTGA. The CDR3 DNA follows: TGTGCCAGCAGCTCTGGACAGGGACCCTACAATGAGCAGTTCTTC. It specifies CASSSGQGPYNEQFF.

This chain joins TRBV5-4 and TRBJ1-1; D is perhaps TRBD1 (5 bases). V lost 0 bases to trimming and J lost 0 bases, with 12 bases between them. From germline, CDR1 is SGHNT and CDR2 YYREEE (reference sequence). This CDR3 comprises 16 residues. The CDR3 region is CASSLEGQYLNTEAFF. The CDR3 bases are TGTGCCAGCAGCTTGGAGGGGCAGTACCTGAACACTGAAGCTTTCTTT.

CDR3 loop: CASSADRPVDGYTF. The CDR3 nucleotides read TGCGCCAGCAGCGCGGACAGGCCGGTAGATGGCTACACCTTC. J is TRBJ1-2 and V is TRBV5-1; 7 bases map to TRBD1. The V gene's germline CDR1 is SGHRS and CDR2 YFSETQ. Trimming at V came to 4 bases and at J to 6 bases, leaving 9 bases not matched to a gene. The CDR3 runs to 14 residues.

V is TRBV5-6 and J is TRBJ1-5; D not resolved. CDR1 and CDR2 (germline): SGHDT, YYEEEE. This CDR3 is 18 amino acids long. V was pared by 0 bases and J by 0 bases, with 16 bases between. The chain's CDR3 is CASSLGGRRSYSNQPQHF. In DNA, the CDR3 is TGTGCCAGCAGCTTGGGCGGGAGACGATCCTATAGCAATCAGCCCCAGCATTTT.

V and J are TRBV10-2 and TRBJ2-1; unclear D gene. V dropped 8 bases and J dropped 7 bases, with 12 bases sitting between them. The CDR3 consists of 12 residues. Germline V gene data show CDR1 as WSHSY and CDR2 as SAAADI. The DNA for the CDR3 is TGCGCCAGCTCCGCCTCAGGAAATGAGCAGTTCTTC. Its translation: CASSASGNEQFF.

This chain links TRBV10-1 with TRBJ2-5; tentatively, D is TRBD1 (5 bases). Germline V gives CDR1 WNHNN, CDR2 SYGVQD (reference sequence). The germline V and J ends were trimmed by 2 bases and 4 bases, with 11 bases remaining between them. The CDR3 loop spans 14 amino acids. The CDR3 coding sequence is TGCGCCAGCAGTGAGGGCCAGGGCAGAGAGACCCAGTACTTC. This encodes CASSEGQGRETQYF.

Remarks on this clone: Within the sample, other DNA sequences also encode this same CDR3. The chain joins TRBV15 to TRBJ1-5, with D uncertain. Germline V gene data show CDR1 as LNHNV and CDR2 as YYDKDF (reference sequence). Trimming shortened V by 0 bases and J by 0 bases, and 6 bases separated the two germline ends. The CDR3 runs to 15 residues. CDR3 sequence reads: CATSRERYSNQPQHF. CDR3 sequence (DNA): TGTGCCACCAGCAGAGAACGGTATAGCAATCAGCCCCAGCATTTT.